The rows below give T cell receptor beta chains drawn from one sample of a study of shared clonotypes between healthy human individuals. Assay used: immunoSEQ multiplex PCR; TCRdb lists only in-frame clones, some missing. The table has around 1.4 million clones, just under 99% seen once; the top ten hold roughly 0.36%. The sample comprised naive CD4+ T cells sorted from blood. These TCRs come from a man aged 25-40 years in good health. CDR3s include the opening cysteine and the closing phenylalanine or tryptophan. The D gene is left open where the match is weak.

j_call: TRBJ2-3
v_call: TRBV9
d_call: .
cdr3_aa: CASSVATGGDTQYF
cdr3_nt: TGTGCCAGCAGCGTAGCGACGGGCGGAGATACGCAGTATTTT

j_call: TRBJ1-1
v_call: TRBV7-9
d_call: .
cdr3_aa: CASSLGPPGGTEAFF
cdr3_nt: TGTGCCAGCAGCTTAGGCCCTCCGGGTGGCACTGAAGCTTTCTTT

j_call: TRBJ1-5
v_call: TRBV28
d_call: .
cdr3_aa: CASTSIPISRQHF
cdr3_nt: TGTGCCAGCACCTCAATCCCCATCAGCCGTCAGCATTTT

j_call: TRBJ1-4
v_call: TRBV18
d_call: .
cdr3_aa: CASSPGVGEKLFF
cdr3_nt: TGTGCCAGCTCCCCTGGCGTAGGAGAAAAACTGTTTTTT

j_call: TRBJ2-3
v_call: TRBV18
d_call: .
cdr3_aa: CASSPELTATQYF
cdr3_nt: TGTGCCAGCTCACCAGAATTAACAGCTACGCAGTATTTT

j_call: TRBJ1-5
v_call: TRBV7-2
d_call: TRBD1
cdr3_aa: CASSPTGGDQPQHF
cdr3_nt: TGTGCCAGCAGCCCCACAGGGGGAGATCAGCCCCAGCATTTT

j_call: TRBJ2-1
v_call: TRBV13
d_call: .
cdr3_aa: CASSGSGGAGANEQFF
cdr3_nt: TGTGCCAGCAGCGGATCAGGGGGCGCGGGGGCCAATGAGCAGTTCTTC

j_call: TRBJ2-5
v_call: TRBV7-2
d_call: .
cdr3_aa: CASSFAGSQETQYF
cdr3_nt: TGTGCCAGCAGCTTCGCCGGGAGCCAAGAGACCCAGTACTTC

j_call: TRBJ1-2
v_call: TRBV28
d_call: .
cdr3_aa: CASMGDRGALGYGYTF
cdr3_nt: TGTGCCAGCATGGGCGACCGAGGAGCATTAGGCTATGGCTACACCTTC

j_call: TRBJ2-3
v_call: TRBV7-9
d_call: .
cdr3_aa: CASSTRETRTPLFYF
cdr3_nt: TGTGCCAGCAGTACAAGAGAAACTAGGACCCCTTTATTTTATTTT

j_call: TRBJ2-1
v_call: TRBV28
d_call: TRBD2
cdr3_aa: CATGGNEQFF
cdr3_nt: TGTGCCACGGGGGGAAATGAGCAGTTCTTC

j_call: TRBJ2-1
v_call: TRBV2
d_call: TRBD2
cdr3_aa: CASSEVRLAGGQFF
cdr3_nt: TGTGCCAGCAGTGAAGTCCGACTAGCGGGGGGGCAGTTCTTC

j_call: TRBJ2-7
v_call: TRBV5-4
d_call: TRBD1
cdr3_aa: CASESLGTGPFGGQYF
cdr3_nt: TGTGCCAGTGAGAGTCTCGGGACAGGGCCATTCGGGGGGCAGTACTTC

j_call: TRBJ1-3
v_call: TRBV5-1
d_call: TRBD1
cdr3_aa: CASSEQGSGNTIYF
cdr3_nt: TGCGCCAGCAGCGAACAGGGGTCTGGAAACACCATATATTTT

j_call: TRBJ1-2
v_call: TRBV7-8
d_call: TRBD1
cdr3_aa: CASSFSGTEDYGYTF
cdr3_nt: TGTGCCAGCAGCTTTTCCGGGACAGAAGACTATGGCTACACCTTC